The present TCR beta chain was sequenced within a study of shared clonotypes between healthy human individuals. Overall study findings and caveats: Owing to a small donor count, the genetic and exposure-history diversity represented was limited.

Worth noting for this clone: No antigen is known for it.

CD45RO-negative CD8 cells positively selected for CCR7 made up the naive population, which excluded terminally differentiated effector memory CD45RA+ cells. The CDR3 sequence is 17 residues long. J was trimmed by 1 base and V by 4 bases; bases with no gene match: 9. Germline V gives CDR1 SGDLS, CDR2 YYNGEE. Libraries were prepared by immunoSEQ multiplex PCR; TCRdb keeps only in-frame clonotypes and omits some of them. The sample yields roughly 2.1 million clones, about 92% seen once. Sequencing input: naive CD8+ T cells from PBMCs. This TCR came from a man between 18 and 35 years old in good health. Some clones in this sample may be carry-over from other donors' samples. V usage is TRBV9 and J usage is TRBJ2-2, with TRBD1 identical over 8 bases. The CDR3 sequence: CASSFRPGQENTGELFF. The CDR3 coding sequence is TGTGCCAGCAGCTTTCGACCGGGACAGGAGAACACCGGGGAGCTGTTTTTT.